This entry describes one TCR beta chain. The data derive from a study of T-cell memory formation after mild COVID-19. The overall study: The two donors had largely donor-specific TCR clusters.

CDR1 and CDR2 from the germline V gene are MGHRA and YSYEKL. V lost 4 bases to trimming and J lost 2 bases, with 15 bases between them. This CDR3 contains 16 residues. TCRdb reanalysed the 5' RACE reads using MiXCR and keeps one entry per CDR3 protein. The data contain hundreds of thousands of distinct CDR3 sequences, 20% of them singletons. Sequenced sample: PBMCs or a T cell subset sorted from them (not recorded which). The chain uses TRBV4-1 and TRBJ2-1; D might be TRBD1 (6 bases). The TCR sequence derives from a man between 18 and 35 years old who had mild COVID-19 (a few samples of this study predate the infection). Cell type and time point are not known. CDR3 DNA: TGCGCCAGCAGCCTAGATAGACAGGCCACCTACAATGAGCAGTTCTTC. Translating gives CASSLDRQATYNEQFF.